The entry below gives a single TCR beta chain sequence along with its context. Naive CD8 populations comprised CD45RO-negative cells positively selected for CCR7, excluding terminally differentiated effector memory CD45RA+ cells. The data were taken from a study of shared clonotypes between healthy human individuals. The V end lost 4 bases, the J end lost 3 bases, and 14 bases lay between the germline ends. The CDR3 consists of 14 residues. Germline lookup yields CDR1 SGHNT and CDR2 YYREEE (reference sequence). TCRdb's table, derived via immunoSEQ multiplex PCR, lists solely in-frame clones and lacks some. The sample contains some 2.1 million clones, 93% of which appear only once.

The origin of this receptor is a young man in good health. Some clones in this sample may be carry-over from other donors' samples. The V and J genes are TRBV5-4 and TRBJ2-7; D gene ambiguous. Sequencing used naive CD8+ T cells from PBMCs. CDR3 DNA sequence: TGTGCCAGCAGCCCCGAGTCATCTCTCTACGAGCAGTACTTC. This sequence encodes CASSPESSLYEQYF.